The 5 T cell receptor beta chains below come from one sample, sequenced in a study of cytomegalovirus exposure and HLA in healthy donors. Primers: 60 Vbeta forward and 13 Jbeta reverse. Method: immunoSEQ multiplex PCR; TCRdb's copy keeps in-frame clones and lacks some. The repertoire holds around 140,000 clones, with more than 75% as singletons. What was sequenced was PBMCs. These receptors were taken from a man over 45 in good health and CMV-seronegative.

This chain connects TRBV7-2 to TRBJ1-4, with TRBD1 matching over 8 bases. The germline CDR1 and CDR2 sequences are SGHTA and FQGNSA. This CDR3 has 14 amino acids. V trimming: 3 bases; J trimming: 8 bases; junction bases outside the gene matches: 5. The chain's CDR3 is CASSFRQGQEKLFF. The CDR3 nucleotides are TGTGCCAGCAGCTTTAGACAGGGGCAAGAAAAACTGTTTTTT.

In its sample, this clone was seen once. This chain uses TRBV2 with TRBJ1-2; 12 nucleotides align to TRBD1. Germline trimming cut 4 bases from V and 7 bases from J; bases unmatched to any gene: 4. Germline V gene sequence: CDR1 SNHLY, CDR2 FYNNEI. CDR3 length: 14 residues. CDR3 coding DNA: TGTGCCAGCAGTGTGGGACAGGGGGCGGCTGGCTACACCTTC. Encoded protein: CASSVGQGAAGYTF.

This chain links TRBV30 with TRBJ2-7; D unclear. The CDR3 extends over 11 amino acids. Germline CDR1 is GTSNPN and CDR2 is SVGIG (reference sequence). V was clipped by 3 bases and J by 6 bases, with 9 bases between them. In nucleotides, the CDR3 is TGTGCCTGGAGCCGCCGGAGCGAGCAGTACTTC. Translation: CAWSRRSEQYF.

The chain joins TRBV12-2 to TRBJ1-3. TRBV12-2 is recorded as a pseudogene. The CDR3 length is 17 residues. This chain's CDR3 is CASRLALMGSSGNTIYF. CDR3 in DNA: TGTGCAAGTCGCTTAGCCTTAATGGGGAGCTCTGGAAACACCATATATTTT.

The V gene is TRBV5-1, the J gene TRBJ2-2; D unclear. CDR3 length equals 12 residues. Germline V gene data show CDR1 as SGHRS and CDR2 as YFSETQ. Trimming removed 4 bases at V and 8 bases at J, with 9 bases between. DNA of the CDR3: TGCGCCAGCAGCATGGATGCGGGGGAGCTGTTTTTT. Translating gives CASSMDAGELFF.